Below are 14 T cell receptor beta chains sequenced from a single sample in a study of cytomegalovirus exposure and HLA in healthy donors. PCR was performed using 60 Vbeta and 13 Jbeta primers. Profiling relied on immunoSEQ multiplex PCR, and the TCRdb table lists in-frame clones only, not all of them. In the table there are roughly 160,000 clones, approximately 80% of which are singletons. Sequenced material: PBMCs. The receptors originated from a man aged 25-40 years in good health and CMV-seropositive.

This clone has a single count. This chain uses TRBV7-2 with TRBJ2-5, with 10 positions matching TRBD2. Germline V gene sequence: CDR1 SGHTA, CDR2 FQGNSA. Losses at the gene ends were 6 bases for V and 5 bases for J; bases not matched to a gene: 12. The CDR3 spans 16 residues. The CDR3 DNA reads TGTGCCAGCAGTACCGTGGGGAGAGCGGGGGGGGAGACCCAGTACTTC. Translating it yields CASSTVGRAGGETQYF.

The CDR3: CASSFPGQGNEKLFF. CDR3 in DNA: TGTGCCAGCAGCTTCCCGGGACAGGGGAATGAAAAACTGTTTTTT. This chain joins TRBV7-9 and TRBJ1-4; 10 bases map to TRBD1. Germline V lookup: CDR1 SEHNR, CDR2 FQNEAQ (reference sequence). This CDR3 is 15 amino acids long. The junction had 3 bases not matched to a gene; V was cut back by 3 bases and J by 5 bases.

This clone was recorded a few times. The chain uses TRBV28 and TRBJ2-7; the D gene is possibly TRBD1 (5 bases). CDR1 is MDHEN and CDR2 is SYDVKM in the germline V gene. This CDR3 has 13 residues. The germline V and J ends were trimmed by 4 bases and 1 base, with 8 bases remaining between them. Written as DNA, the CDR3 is TGTGCCAGCAGTTGGCAGGGTTCCTACGAGCAGTACTTC. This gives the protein CASSWQGSYEQYF. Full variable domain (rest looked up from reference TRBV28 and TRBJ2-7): DVKVTQSSRYLVKRTGEKVFLECVQDMDHENMFWYRQDPGLGLRLIYFSYDVKMKEKGDIPEGYSVSREKKERFSLILESASTNQTSMYLCASSWQGSYEQYFGPGTRLTVT.

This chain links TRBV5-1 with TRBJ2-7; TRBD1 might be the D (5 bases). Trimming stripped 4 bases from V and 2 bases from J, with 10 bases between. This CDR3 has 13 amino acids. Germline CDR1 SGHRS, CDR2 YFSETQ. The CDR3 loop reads CASSLLTAYEQYF. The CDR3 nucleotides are TGCGCCAGCAGCCTCCTGACAGCCTACGAGCAGTACTTC.

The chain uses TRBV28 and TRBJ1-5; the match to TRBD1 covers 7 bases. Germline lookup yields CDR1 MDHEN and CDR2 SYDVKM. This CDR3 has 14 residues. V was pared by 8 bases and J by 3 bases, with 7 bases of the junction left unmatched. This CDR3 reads CASGWGQLNQPQHF. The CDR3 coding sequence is TGTGCCAGCGGCTGGGGACAGCTCAATCAGCCCCAGCATTTT.

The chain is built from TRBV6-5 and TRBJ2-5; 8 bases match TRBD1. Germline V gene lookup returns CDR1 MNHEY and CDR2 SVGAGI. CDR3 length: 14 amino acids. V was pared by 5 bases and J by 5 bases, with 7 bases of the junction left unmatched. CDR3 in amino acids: CASSTRTGLETQYF. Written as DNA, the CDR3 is TGTGCCAGCAGTACCCGGACAGGGTTGGAGACCCAGTACTTC.

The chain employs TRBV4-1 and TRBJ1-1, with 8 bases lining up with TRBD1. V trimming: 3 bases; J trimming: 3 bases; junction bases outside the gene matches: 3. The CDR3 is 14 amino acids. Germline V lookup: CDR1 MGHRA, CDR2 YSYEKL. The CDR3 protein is CASSHPQGDTEAFF. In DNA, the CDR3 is TGCGCCAGCAGCCATCCACAGGGGGACACTGAAGCTTTCTTT.

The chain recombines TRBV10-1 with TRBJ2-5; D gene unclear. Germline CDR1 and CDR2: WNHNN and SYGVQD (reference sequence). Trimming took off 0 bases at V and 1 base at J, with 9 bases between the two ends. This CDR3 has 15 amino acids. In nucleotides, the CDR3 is TGCGCCAGCAGTGAGTCGGGCCGCATCCAAGAGACCCAGTACTTC. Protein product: CASSESGRIQETQYF.

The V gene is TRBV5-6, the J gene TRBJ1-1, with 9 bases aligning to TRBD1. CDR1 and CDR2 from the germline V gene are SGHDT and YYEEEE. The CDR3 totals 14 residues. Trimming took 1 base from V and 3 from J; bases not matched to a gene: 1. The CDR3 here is CASSLTGGYTEAFF. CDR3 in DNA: TGTGCCAGCAGCTTGACAGGGGGCTACACTGAAGCTTTCTTT.

The CDR3 nucleotides are TGTGCCAGCAGTCCCCCCGGGACAGGGATTCATGGCTACACCTTC. This gives the protein CASSPPGTGIHGYTF. The V gene is TRBV28, the J gene TRBJ1-2; 9 nucleotides align to TRBD1. Germline CDR1 reads MDHEN; CDR2 reads SYDVKM. Losses at the gene ends were 5 bases for V and 6 bases for J; bases not matched to a gene: 10. CDR3 length equals 15 residues.

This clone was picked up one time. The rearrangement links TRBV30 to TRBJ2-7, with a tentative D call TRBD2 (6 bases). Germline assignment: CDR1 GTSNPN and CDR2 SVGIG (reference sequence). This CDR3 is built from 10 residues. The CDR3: CAAGLYEQYF. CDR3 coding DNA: TGTGCGGCGGGGCTCTACGAGCAGTACTTC.

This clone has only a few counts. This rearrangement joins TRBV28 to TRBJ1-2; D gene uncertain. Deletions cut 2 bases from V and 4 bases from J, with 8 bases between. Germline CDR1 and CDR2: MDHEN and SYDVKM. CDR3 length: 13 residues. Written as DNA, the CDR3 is TGTGCCAGCAGTTTACCCGAGATCTATGGCTACACCTTC. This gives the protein CASSLPEIYGYTF.

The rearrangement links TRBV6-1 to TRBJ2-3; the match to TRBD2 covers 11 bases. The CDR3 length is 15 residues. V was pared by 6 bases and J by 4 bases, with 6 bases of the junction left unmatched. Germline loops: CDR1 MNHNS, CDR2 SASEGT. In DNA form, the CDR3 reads TGTGCCAGCAGCCTTAGCGGGGGGGCCGCAGATACGCAGTATTTT. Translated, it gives CASSLSGGAADTQYF.

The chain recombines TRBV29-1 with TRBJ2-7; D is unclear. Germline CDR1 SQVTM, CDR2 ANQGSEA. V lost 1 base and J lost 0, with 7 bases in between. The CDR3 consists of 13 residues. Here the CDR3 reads CSVEAYGSYEQYF. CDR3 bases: TGCAGCGTTGAAGCGTACGGCTCCTACGAGCAGTACTTC.